This T cell receptor beta chain was obtained from a study of regulatory T cells in long-lasting Graves disease. Study at large: A definition of persistent Graves' disease required over 5 years of antithyroid drugs plus positive TSH receptor antibodies. Study observations and caveats: With persistent disease, TRBV28, TRBJ1-2 and TRBJ2-5 were the favored segments. Persistent patients had a count of shared public clonotypes (around 2,500) that exceeded that of new patients (about 930).

CDR1 is MNHNS, CDR2 SASEGT, per germline. This CDR3 spans 14 amino acids. Time point of the sample: persistent/refractory GD, antithyroid drugs over 5 years with positive TRAb. There was RNA extracted from PBMCs, and the TCR library was made from it. About this clonotype: The target antigen is unknown. At one boundary the junction diverges from the germline segment, which might be a read error.

Relying on iRepertoire HTBI primers and Arm-PCR of CDR3 regions, the team built TCR beta libraries. TCRdb itself ran the multiplex PCR reads through MiXCR, one entry per CDR3 protein. The sample shows 360,000 or so distinct CDR3 sequences, 20% to 25% of them seen only once. Sequenced material: peripheral blood mononuclear cells (PBMCs), taken when the disease was refractory, from a patient treated with antithyroid drugs. This chain joins TRBV6-1 and TRBJ2-5; TRBD1 agrees at 8 bases. The clonotype originates from a woman in her forties with Graves disease. The CDR3 coding sequence is TGTGCCAGCAGTGGAGGACAGGGTTGGTATGAGCAGTCCTTC. This gives the protein CASSGGQGWYEQSF.